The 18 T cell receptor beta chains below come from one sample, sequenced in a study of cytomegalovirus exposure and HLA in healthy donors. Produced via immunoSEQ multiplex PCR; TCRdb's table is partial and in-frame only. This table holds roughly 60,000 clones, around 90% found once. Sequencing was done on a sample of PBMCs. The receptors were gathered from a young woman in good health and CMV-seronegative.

CDR3 in amino acids: CATSRGGTGNEKLFF. CDR3 DNA: TGTGCCACCAGCCGCGGTGGGACAGGGAATGAAAAACTGTTTTTT. The chain employs TRBV15 and TRBJ1-4; 9 nucleotides agree with TRBD1. V lost 5 bases and J lost 5; bases outside the gene matches: 6. The CDR3 covers 15 residues. Per the germline V gene, CDR1 is LNHNV and CDR2 is YYDKDF (reference sequence). The full variable domain, rest sourced from reference TRBV15 and TRBJ1-4, is DAMVIQNPRYQVTQFGKPVTLSCSQTLNHNVMYWYQQKSSQAPKLLFHYYDKDFNNEADTPDNFQSRRPNTSFCFLDIRSPGLGDTAMYLCATSRGGTGNEKLFFGSGTQLSVL.

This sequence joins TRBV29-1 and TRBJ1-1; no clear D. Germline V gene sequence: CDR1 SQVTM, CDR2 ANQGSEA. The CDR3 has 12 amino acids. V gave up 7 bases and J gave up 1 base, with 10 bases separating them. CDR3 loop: CSASSWNTEAFF. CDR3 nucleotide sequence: TGCAGCGCTTCGTCCTGGAACACTGAAGCTTTCTTT.

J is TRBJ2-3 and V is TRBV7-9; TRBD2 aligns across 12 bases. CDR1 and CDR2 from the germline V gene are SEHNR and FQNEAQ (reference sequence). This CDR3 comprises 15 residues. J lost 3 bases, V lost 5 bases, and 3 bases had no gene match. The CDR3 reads CASSLTSGGTDTQYF. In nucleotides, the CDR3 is TGTGCCAGCAGCCTAACTAGCGGGGGGACAGATACGCAGTATTTT.

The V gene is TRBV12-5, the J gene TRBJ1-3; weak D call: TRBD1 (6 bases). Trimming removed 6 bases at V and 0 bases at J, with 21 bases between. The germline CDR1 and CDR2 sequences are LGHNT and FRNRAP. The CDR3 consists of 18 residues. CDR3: CASGATQGQGISGNTIYF. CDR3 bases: TGTGCTAGTGGCGCTACGCAAGGGCAGGGGATCTCTGGAAACACCATATATTTT.

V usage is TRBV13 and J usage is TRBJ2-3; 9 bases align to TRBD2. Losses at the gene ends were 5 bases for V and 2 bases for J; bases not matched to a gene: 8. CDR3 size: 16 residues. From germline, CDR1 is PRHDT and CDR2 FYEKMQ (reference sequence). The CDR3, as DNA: TGTGCCAGCAGCCCCCACCCTAGCGGGGCCACAGATACGCAGTATTTT. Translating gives CASSPHPSGATDTQYF.

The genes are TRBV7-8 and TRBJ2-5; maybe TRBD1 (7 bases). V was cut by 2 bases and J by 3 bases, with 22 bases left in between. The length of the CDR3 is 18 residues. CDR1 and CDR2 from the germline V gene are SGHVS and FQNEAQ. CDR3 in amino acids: CASSLTRGDLYQEETQYF. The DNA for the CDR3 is TGTGCCAGCAGCTTAACCAGGGGGGACCTCTACCAGGAAGAGACCCAGTACTTC.

CDR3 region: CASSPAPGYYEQYF. CDR3 in DNA: TGTGCCAGCAGCCCGGCTCCGGGGTACTACGAGCAGTACTTC. The chain recombines TRBV7-6 with TRBJ2-7; maybe TRBD2 (5 bases). V lost 5 bases, J lost 3 bases, and 14 bases lay in between. There are 14 residues in the CDR3. Germline-derived CDR1 and CDR2 are SGHVS and FNYEAQ.

The CDR3 loop is CASSPSTSNTGELFF. The CDR3 region has the DNA TGCGCCAGCAGCCCGAGTACTAGTAACACCGGGGAGCTGTTTTTT. The J gene is TRBJ2-2, the V gene TRBV5-1; D is possibly TRBD2 (5 bases). The CDR3 is made up of 15 amino acids. Germline assignment: CDR1 SGHRS and CDR2 YFSETQ. V lost 4 bases, J lost 2 bases, and 12 bases lay in between.

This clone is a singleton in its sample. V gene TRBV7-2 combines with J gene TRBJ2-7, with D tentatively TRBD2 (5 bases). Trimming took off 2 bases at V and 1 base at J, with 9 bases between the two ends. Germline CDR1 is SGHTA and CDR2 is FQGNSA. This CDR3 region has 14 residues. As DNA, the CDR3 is TGTGCCAGCAGCTTACAGCGGCAGTCCTACGAGCAGTACTTC. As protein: CASSLQRQSYEQYF.

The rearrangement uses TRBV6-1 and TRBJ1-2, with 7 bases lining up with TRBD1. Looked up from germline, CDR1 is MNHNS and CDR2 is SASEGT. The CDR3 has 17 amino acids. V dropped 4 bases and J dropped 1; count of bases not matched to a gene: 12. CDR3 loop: CASSGRDSKALNYGYTF. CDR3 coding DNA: TGTGCCAGCAGTGGACGGGACAGCAAGGCCCTTAACTATGGCTACACCTTC.

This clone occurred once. The CDR3 DNA reads TGTGCCAGCTCACCATCTCCGGACAGGGAGAGAAAAGCTTTCTTT. It is translated as CASSPSPDRERKAFF. The J gene is TRBJ1-1, the V gene TRBV18; TRBD1 matches at 8 bases. Germline V gene sequence: CDR1 KGHSH, CDR2 LQKENI. This CDR3 is built from 15 residues. V dropped 2 bases and J dropped 9; count of bases not matched to a gene: 11.

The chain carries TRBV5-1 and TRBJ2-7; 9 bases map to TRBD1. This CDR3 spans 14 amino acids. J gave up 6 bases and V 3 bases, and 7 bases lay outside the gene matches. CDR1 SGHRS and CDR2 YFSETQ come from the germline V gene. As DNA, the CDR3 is TGCGCCAGCAGCTCCCGGGACAGGGTGACCGAGCAGTACTTC. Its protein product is CASSSRDRVTEQYF.

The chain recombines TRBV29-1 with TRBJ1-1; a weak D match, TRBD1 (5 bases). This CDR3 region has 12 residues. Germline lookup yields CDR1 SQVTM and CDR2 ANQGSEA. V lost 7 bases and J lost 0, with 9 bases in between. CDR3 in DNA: TGCAGCGCTGGACAATTGAACACTGAAGCTTTCTTT. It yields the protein CSAGQLNTEAFF.

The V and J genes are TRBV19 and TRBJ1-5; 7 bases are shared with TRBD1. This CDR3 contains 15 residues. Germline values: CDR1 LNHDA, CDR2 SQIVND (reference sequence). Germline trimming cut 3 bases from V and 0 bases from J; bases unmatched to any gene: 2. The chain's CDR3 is CASSIGDSSNQPQHF. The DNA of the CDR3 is TGTGCCAGTAGTATTGGGGACAGTAGCAATCAGCCCCAGCATTTT.

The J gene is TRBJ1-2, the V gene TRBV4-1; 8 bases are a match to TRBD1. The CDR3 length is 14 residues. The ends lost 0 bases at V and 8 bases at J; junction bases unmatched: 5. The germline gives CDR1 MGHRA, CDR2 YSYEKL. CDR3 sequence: CASSQDAAGGGYTF. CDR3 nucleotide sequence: TGCGCCAGCAGCCAAGATGCGGCAGGGGGCGGCTACACCTTC.

DNA for the CDR3: TGTGCCAGCAGCCCCAGGGGAAACACTGAAGCTTTCTTT. It translates to CASSPRGNTEAFF. The J gene is TRBJ1-1, the V gene TRBV11-3; D is possibly TRBD1 (6 bases). Trimming took 5 bases from V and 2 from J, leaving 9 bases between them. Per germline, CDR1 SGHNT and CDR2 YENEEA. The CDR3 totals 13 residues.

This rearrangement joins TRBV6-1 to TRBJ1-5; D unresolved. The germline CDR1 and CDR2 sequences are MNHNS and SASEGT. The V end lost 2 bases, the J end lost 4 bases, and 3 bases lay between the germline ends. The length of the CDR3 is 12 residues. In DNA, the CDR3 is TGTGCCAGCAGTGAACGTAATCAGCCCCAGCATTTT. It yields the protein CASSERNQPQHF.

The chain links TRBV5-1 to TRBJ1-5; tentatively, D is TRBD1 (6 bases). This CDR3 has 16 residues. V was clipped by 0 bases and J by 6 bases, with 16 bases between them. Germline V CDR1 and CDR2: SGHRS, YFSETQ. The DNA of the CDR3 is TGCGCCAGCAGCTTGGGTCATTTGGGAGGGGGTCAGCCCCAGCATTTT. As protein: CASSLGHLGGGQPQHF.